The table lists the clone carrying this T cell receptor beta chain with a count of one. This sample is part of a study of blood T cell repertoires in COVID-19. Background on the study: The study drew acute and convalescent COVID-19 samples from the United States, Italy and Spain. Sample material is recorded as cDNA or gDNA derived from T cells, B-cell-depleted T cells, or PBMCs.

In the original processing: Reference gene primer amplification yielded estimated nucleated cell counts. The protocol was immunoSEQ multiplex PCR, while the TCRdb copy is restricted to in-frame clones and leaves out a portion. The DNA was the basis for D and trimming; V, J and clone size are from that table. The repertoire includes roughly 80,000 clones, around 90% of them detected once, and around 5% sits in the top ten. Germline CDR1 is SGDLS and CDR2 is YYNGEE. The V end was cut by 0 bases, the J end by 7 bases, with 14 bases between. The CDR3 totals 15 residues. The genes are TRBV9 and TRBJ1-5, with D maybe TRBD1 (6 bases). Sequencing was performed on peripheral blood. The receptor's source is a woman older than 75 with active or convalescent COVID-19. The CDR3 coding sequence is TGTGCCAGCAGCGTAGGTCCGGGAGGGGGGCAGCCCCAGCATTTT. It is translated as CASSVGPGGGQPQHF.